This T cell receptor beta chain comes out of a study of PD-1 blockade in classical Hodgkin lymphoma. Findings and limits, study-wide: It was reported that newly diagnosed patients had less baseline TCR diversity than healthy donors. Exclusion covered patients beginning nivolumab under 1 year post-ASCT.

Only in-frame clones appear in the TCRdb table, and some are missing; sequencing was by immunoSEQ multiplex PCR. The sample lists under 30,000 clones; around 80% were seen once. As concerns this clone: Its antigen is unknown.

This CDR3 comprises 14 residues. Losses at the gene ends were 5 bases for V and 3 bases for J; bases not matched to a gene: 6. In germline, CDR1 is MNHNS, CDR2 SASEGT. All patients experienced relapse after autologous stem cell transplantation, and brentuximab vedotin exposure was variable. Negative selection with magnetic separation was used to purify CD4+ T cells from thawed PBMCs. The chain links TRBV6-1 to TRBJ2-7, with 8 bases aligning to TRBD1. Sequencing used CD4+ T cells from blood, obtained at baseline. The sequence was collected from a human donor with classical Hodgkin lymphoma. CDR3 DNA: TGTGCCAGCAGTCCTCGGGACAGGTTCTACGAGCAGTACTTC. Residues: CASSPRDRFYEQYF.